These T cell receptor beta chains were read from a single sample in a study of T cell clonotyping in hematopoietic cell transplantation. Libraries were prepared by immunoSEQ multiplex PCR; TCRdb keeps only in-frame clonotypes and omits some of them. The sample yields fewer than 70,000 clones, about 94% seen once. The specimen was peripheral blood mononuclear cells. These receptors were obtained from a man aged 50 to 59 in good health. Some clones in this sample may be carry-over from other donors' samples. The CDR3 runs from the conserved cysteine through the conserved F or W. Fields, in order: V gene, clone size, J gene, D gene, CDR3 DNA, CDR3 protein. D genes are given only for firm matches. Clone size is given for some rows only: seen once, a few or many times, or a class if the clone is expanded.

V: TRBV7-9
size: .
J: TRBJ2-7
D: .
DNA: TGTGCCAGCAGCCACCAGGGATCATACTACGAGCAGTACTTC
CDR3: CASSHQGSYYEQYF

V: TRBV15
size: few
J: TRBJ1-2
D: TRBD1
DNA: TGTGCCACCAGCAGGCCTGGGGCGGACAGGGTGACATATGGCTACACCTTC
CDR3: CATSRPGADRVTYGYTF

V: TRBV7-9
size: once
J: TRBJ2-7
D: .
DNA: TGTGCCAGTCAGGGGGGATCCTACGAGCAGTACTTC
CDR3: CASQGGSYEQYF

V: TRBV29-1
size: .
J: TRBJ2-7
D: .
DNA: TGCAGCGCTGAATCCGGGACTTCGTACGAGCAGTACTTC
CDR3: CSAESGTSYEQYF

V: TRBV7-6
size: .
J: TRBJ1-1
D: .
DNA: TGTGCCAGCACCTCACCCAGACAGTCACCCCCGGGGCCTGAAGCTTTCTTT
CDR3: CASTSPRQSPPGPEAFF

V: TRBV30
size: .
J: TRBJ1-2
D: .
DNA: TGTGCCTGGAGTGTACTAGGGAAGAACTATGGCTACACCTTC
CDR3: CAWSVLGKNYGYTF

V: TRBV6-1
size: few
J: TRBJ1-4
D: TRBD1
DNA: TGTGCCAGCAGTGAAGCGCAAGGGACAGGGGGCTCAACTAATGAAAAACTGTTTTTT
CDR3: CASSEAQGTGGSTNEKLFF

V: TRBV30
size: .
J: TRBJ1-3
D: .
DNA: TGTGCCTGGAGTTCGCTGGAGACGGCTGGAAACACCATATATTTT
CDR3: CAWSSLETAGNTIYF

V: TRBV7-3
size: .
J: TRBJ2-5
D: .
DNA: TGTGCCAGCAGCTTAAATCTAGTACCGCCCCAGTACTTC
CDR3: CASSLNLVPPQYF

V: TRBV4-3
size: .
J: TRBJ1-2
D: .
DNA: TGCGCCAGCAGTTGGGGTGATTATGGCTACACCTTC
CDR3: CASSWGDYGYTF

V: TRBV6-5
size: .
J: TRBJ2-7
D: .
DNA: TGTGCCAGCAGTTACTCGAGTTCAAAGAACTACGAGCAGTACTTC
CDR3: CASSYSSSKNYEQYF

V: TRBV9
size: .
J: TRBJ2-7
D: TRBD2
DNA: TGTGCCAGCAGCGCTAGCGGGGGGGCGTCCTACGAGCAGTACTTC
CDR3: CASSASGGASYEQYF

V: TRBV6-1
size: .
J: TRBJ1-5
D: .
DNA: TGTGCCAGCAGGGGAGGCAATCAGCCCCAGCATTTT
CDR3: CASRGGNQPQHF

V: TRBV9
size: .
J: TRBJ2-7
D: .
DNA: TGTGCCAGCAGCCTAAGCTGGGGTCCAGGCGAGCAGTACTTC
CDR3: CASSLSWGPGEQYF

V: TRBV6-5
size: .
J: TRBJ1-2
D: TRBD1
DNA: TGTGCCAGCAAGGGACAGGCGTCTAGGAACTATGGCTACACCTTC
CDR3: CASKGQASRNYGYTF

V: TRBV4-1
size: .
J: TRBJ1-3
D: .
DNA: TGCGCCAGCAGCCTTCAACAGGGTTCTGGAAACACCATATATTTT
CDR3: CASSLQQGSGNTIYF

V: TRBV5-5
size: .
J: TRBJ1-2
D: .
DNA: TGTGCCAGCAGCTCACAGACAGGTATATATGGCTACACCTTC
CDR3: CASSSQTGIYGYTF

V: TRBV7-2
size: .
J: TRBJ2-2
D: TRBD2
DNA: TGTGCCAGCAGGCCCGGGACTAGCGGGAGTGGCACCGGGGAGCTGTTTTTT
CDR3: CASRPGTSGSGTGELFF

V: TRBV2
size: .
J: TRBJ2-5
D: .
DNA: TGTGCCAGCAGTGTCAGGGCTCGGGAGACCCAGTACTTC
CDR3: CASSVRARETQYF

V: TRBV28
size: .
J: TRBJ1-4
D: .
DNA: TGTGCCACCAGCGGTGGCCTGAATAATGAAAAACTGTTTTTT
CDR3: CATSGGLNNEKLFF

V: TRBV4-1
size: .
J: TRBJ2-1
D: TRBD2
DNA: TGCGCCAGCAGCCAAGAGGCCAGTTGGGTTGCGGGAGATGGCAATGAGCAGTTCTTC
CDR3: CASSQEASWVAGDGNEQFF

V: TRBV28
size: once
J: TRBJ2-3
D: .
DNA: TGTGCCAGCAGCTTGCCTGCTACAGATACGCAGTATTTT
CDR3: CASSLPATDTQYF

V: TRBV5-6
size: .
J: TRBJ1-5
D: .
DNA: TGTGCCAGCAGCAGGGGGACAAACTTTCAGCCCCAGCATTTT
CDR3: CASSRGTNFQPQHF

V: TRBV5-1
size: .
J: TRBJ2-3
D: .
DNA: TGCGCCAGCAGCTTGAATTGGGGATCACGGTCTACAGATACGCAGTATTTT
CDR3: CASSLNWGSRSTDTQYF

V: TRBV5-4
size: .
J: TRBJ2-7
D: .
DNA: TGTGCCAGCAGCCCGAGTCCCCGGGAGCAGTACTTC
CDR3: CASSPSPREQYF

V: TRBV6-1
size: .
J: TRBJ2-7
D: .
DNA: TGTGCCAGCAGCGAGGGTGAGCAGTACTTC
CDR3: CASSEGEQYF

V: TRBV29-1
size: .
J: TRBJ2-1
D: .
DNA: TGCAGCGTTGAGTTGCGGGTATACAATGAGCAGTTCTTC
CDR3: CSVELRVYNEQFF

V: TRBV5-8
size: .
J: TRBJ1-4
D: .
DNA: TGTGCCAGCAGCGAACAGTTGAATGAAAAACTGTTTTTT
CDR3: CASSEQLNEKLFF

V: TRBV14
size: .
J: TRBJ1-1
D: TRBD1
DNA: TGTGCCAGCAGCCTAAGAGGGGGCGCGGGGAACACTGAAGCTTTCTTT
CDR3: CASSLRGGAGNTEAFF

V: TRBV10-3
size: .
J: TRBJ1-5
D: .
DNA: TGTGCCACGGATCCAGAGGGCAATCAGCCCCAGCATTTT
CDR3: CATDPEGNQPQHF

V: TRBV13
size: .
J: TRBJ2-7
D: TRBD2
DNA: TGTGCCAGCAGCTCCCCCTGGACTAGCGTCCACGAGCAGTACTTC
CDR3: CASSSPWTSVHEQYF

V: TRBV28
size: .
J: TRBJ1-5
D: .
DNA: TGTGCCAGCACCCTATCAGGGGCTAATCAGCCCCAGCATTTT
CDR3: CASTLSGANQPQHF

V: TRBV5-4
size: .
J: TRBJ2-6
D: .
DNA: TGTGCCAGCAGCTTGCGGACTGATAGCTCTGGGGCCAACGTCCTGACTTTC
CDR3: CASSLRTDSSGANVLTF